Below, 31 T cell receptor beta chains from the same sample are listed, as sequenced in a study of patients and donors after allogeneic stem cell transplantation. TCRdb itself ran the RT-PCR reads through MiXCR, one entry per CDR3 protein. The sample has roughly 1,700 distinct CDR3 sequences, about a sixth seen once; the top ten hold 58%. The sample taken for sequencing was blood, either unsorted or a sorted T cell fraction (not recorded which). Receptor source: a human donor who was either an allogeneic HSCT recipient or a stem cell or donor lymphocyte infusion donor (not recorded which). It is not recorded whose cells these are; they may come from a transplant donor.

At least ten counts were recorded for this clonotype. The chain combines TRBV11-2 with TRBJ2-1, with 13 positions matching TRBD2. Germline V gene sequence: CDR1 SGHAT, CDR2 FQNNGV. With 0 bases clipped from V and 10 bases from J, the junction kept 18 bases outside the gene matches. The CDR3 extends over 20 amino acids. As DNA, the CDR3 is TGTGCCAGCAGCTTAGATCGACTAGCGGGAGGACCCGTACGCGTCAACGAGCAGTTCTTC. Amino acids: CASSLDRLAGGPVRVNEQFF.

This clonotype has at least ten counts. The chain carries TRBV12-3 or TRBV12-4 and TRBJ1-1, with a weak D call TRBD1 (5 bases). The CDR3 covers 15 residues. V lost 1 base to trimming and J lost 4 bases, with 13 bases between them. CDR3 sequence reads: CASSLGLGGGTEAFF. DNA of the CDR3: TGTGCCAGCAGTTTAGGGTTGGGGGGTGGCACTGAAGCTTTCTTT.

This clonotype was picked up a small number of times. The J gene is TRBJ2-7, the V gene TRBV7-9; D possibly corresponds to TRBD1 (6 bases). Germline V gives CDR1 SEHNR, CDR2 FQNEAQ (reference sequence). V gave up 5 bases and J gave up 6 bases, with 17 bases separating them. The CDR3 covers 14 residues. This chain's CDR3 is CASSRGQTCLEQYF. For the CDR3, the DNA is TGTGCCAGCAGCAGAGGACAGACATGCCTCGAGCAGTACTTC. Complete variable domain (other parts from reference TRBV7-9 and TRBJ2-7): DTGVSQNPRHKITKRGQNVTFRCDPISEHNRLYWYRQTLGQGPEFLTYFQNEAQLEKSRLLSDRFSAERPKGSFSTLEIQRTEQGDSAMYLCASSRGQTCLEQYFGPGTRLTVT.

This clonotype occurred many times. The rearrangement joins TRBV20-1 to TRBJ2-4; 12 bases fit TRBD2. CDR1 is DFQATT, CDR2 SNEGSKA, per germline (reference sequence). The V and J ends lost 3 bases and 8 bases, in that order; junction bases with no gene match: 8. The CDR3 totals 15 residues. CDR3 protein: CSASGRLAGADIQYF. The CDR3 coding sequence is TGCAGTGCTAGCGGTCGACTAGCGGGAGCGGACATTCAGTACTTC.

The rearrangement uses TRBV12-3 or TRBV12-4 and TRBJ2-1; the match to TRBD2 covers 8 bases. The J segment lost 5 bases and the V segment lost 0 bases, leaving 0 bases of the junction unmatched. There are 14 residues in the CDR3. The CDR3 region has the DNA TGTGCCAGCAGTTTAGCTAGCGGGAACAATGAGCAGTTCTTC. It translates to CASSLASGNNEQFF.

The chain links TRBV9 to TRBJ2-2, with 9 bases identical to TRBD2. Looked up from germline, CDR1 is SGDLS and CDR2 is YYNGEE. Germline trimming cut 5 bases from V and 4 bases from J; bases unmatched to any gene: 6. This CDR3 has 15 amino acids. The CDR3 is CASSAGGVLTGELFF. CDR3 coding DNA: TGTGCCAGCAGTGCGGGAGGGGTCCTCACCGGGGAGCTGTTTTTT.

The chain joins TRBV4-2 to TRBJ2-2; the D gene is possibly TRBD2 (6 bases). Germline loops: CDR1 LGHNA, CDR2 YNFKEQ. CDR3 length: 17 residues. Trimming stripped 0 bases from V and 4 bases from J, with 15 bases between. As DNA, the CDR3 is TGTGCCAGCAGCCAAGATCTTCTGGCGGGGATCACCGGGGAGCTGTTTTTT. Its protein is CASSQDLLAGITGELFF.

In its sample, this clonotype is medium-sized. The rearrangement joins TRBV29-1 to TRBJ1-2, with D maybe TRBD1 (5 bases). Trimming shortened V by 4 bases and J by 4 bases, and 22 bases separated the two germline ends. CDR1 and CDR2 (germline): SQVTM, ANQGSEA. There are 16 residues in the CDR3. DNA for the CDR3: TGCAGCGTTGTACGACCCCGCTCCGACAGTACCTATGGCTACACCTTC. The encoded protein is CSVVRPRSDSTYGYTF.

This clonotype was counted only a few times. This may come from a read error, since a much larger clone is one base off. The rearrangement links TRBV6-2 or TRBV6-3 to TRBJ2-7, with D uncertain. Trimming removed 8 bases from V and 2 bases from J, with 10 bases in between. The length of the CDR3 is 12 residues. The germline CDR1 and CDR2 sequences are MNHEY and SVGEGT. The CDR3, as DNA: TGTGCCAGCGGCTCTCCAGCCTACGAGCAGTACTTC. Protein product: CASGSPAYEQYF.

This clonotype counts as large. This chain connects TRBV20-1 to TRBJ1-1, with 7 positions matching TRBD1. The CDR3 covers 16 residues. J gave up 0 bases and V 1 base, and 8 bases lay outside the gene matches. CDR1 and CDR2 from the germline V gene are DFQATT and SNEGSKA (reference sequence). DNA of the CDR3: TGCAGTGCTAGAGGGGGACAGAAGCAGATGAACACTGAAGCTTTCTTT. Amino acid sequence: CSARGGQKQMNTEAFF.

There are many counts of this clonotype. The chain links TRBV20-1 to TRBJ1-4; D perhaps matches TRBD1 (5 bases). The germline V and J ends were trimmed by 0 bases and 8 bases, with 13 bases remaining between them. Germline V gene data show CDR1 as DFQATT and CDR2 as SNEGSKA (reference sequence). This CDR3 comprises 14 residues. Here the CDR3 reads CSAREGGTSEKLFF. The CDR3 DNA sequence: TGCAGTGCTAGAGAGGGGGGGACCTCCGAAAAACTGTTTTTT.

This clonotype ranks as medium-sized. CDR3 sequence reads: CASSLGMGGYTF. The CDR3 DNA follows: TGTGCCAGCAGCTTGGGCATGGGAGGCTACACCTTC. The V call is TRBV5-6, the J call TRBJ1-2; D ambiguous. The CDR3 consists of 12 residues. In germline, CDR1 is SGHDT, CDR2 YYEEEE. V gave up 0 bases and J gave up 8 bases, with 8 bases separating them. Using reference TRBV5-6 and TRBJ1-2 for the parts outside the CDR3, the full variable domain is DAGVTQSPTHLIKTRGQQVTLRCSPKSGHDTVSWYQQALGQGPQFIFQYYEEEERQRGNFPDRFSGHQFPNYSSELNVNALLLGDSALYLCASSLGMGGYTFGSGTRLTVV.

This clonotype was seen only once. The CDR3 protein is CASSSHRNTEAFF. CDR3 in DNA: TGTGCCAGCAGCTCCCACAGGAACACTGAAGCTTTCTTT. This rearrangement joins TRBV7-2 to TRBJ1-1; D remains unclear. CDR1 and CDR2 from the germline V gene are SGHTA and FQGNSA. The CDR3 contains 13 residues. The V and J ends lost 4 bases and 1 base respectively, with 7 bases between them.

The sample holds a few counts of this clonotype. For the CDR3, the DNA is TGCAGCGTGGAAACAGCCCGCTCCTACGAGCAGTACTTC. Amino acid sequence: CSVETARSYEQYF. V gene TRBV29-1 combines with J gene TRBJ2-7; D is unclear. This CDR3 is built from 13 residues. V was shortened by 6 bases and J by 0 bases, with 12 bases between the two germline ends. From germline, CDR1 is SQVTM and CDR2 ANQGSEA.

This clonotype was found many times. The chain uses TRBV7-2 and TRBJ2-5, with a possible D match to TRBD2 (5 bases). V was clipped by 0 bases and J by 1 base, with 12 bases between them. The germline CDR1 and CDR2 sequences are SGHTA and FQGNSA. This CDR3 region has 16 residues. The CDR3 nucleotides read TGTGCCAGCAGCTTAGCCCGGGGTCTCCTCCAAGAGACCCAGTACTTC. Encoded protein: CASSLARGLLQETQYF.

This clonotype is classed as large (0.1 to 1%). The genes are TRBV30 and TRBJ2-7; 8 bases match TRBD2. Germline CDR1 is GTSNPN and CDR2 is SVGIG (reference sequence). Trimming cost V 3 bases and J 2 bases; bases outside gene matches: 6. There are 14 residues in the CDR3. As DNA, the CDR3 is TGTGCCTGGAGGAGGGGACTAGGTGCCTACGAGCAGTACTTC. It yields the protein CAWRRGLGAYEQYF.

The CDR3 reads CASKPSFASSYNEQFF. The CDR3 nucleotides are TGTGCCAGCAAACCTAGTTTCGCGAGCTCCTACAATGAGCAGTTCTTC. The chain uses TRBV2 and TRBJ2-1; no reliable D call. From germline, CDR1 is SNHLY and CDR2 FYNNEI. The CDR3 is made up of 16 amino acids. Trimming left V 7 bases short and J 0 bases short, with 16 bases between.

This clonotype ranks as large (0.1 to 1%). At one end, the junction sequence differs from germline, possibly due to a read error. The chain uses TRBV11-2 and TRBJ2-1; TRBD2 is a possible D gene (6 bases). The CDR3 extends over 11 amino acids. Germline V gives CDR1 SGHAT, CDR2 FQNNGV. CDR3 sequence: CASSLVRDLLF. The CDR3 DNA reads TGTGCCAGCAGCTTAGTGCGGGACTTACTCTTC.

This clonotype is termed large. The chain joins TRBV20-1 to TRBJ2-2, with TRBD1 matching over 8 bases. CDR3 size: 19 residues. Germline CDR1 is DFQATT and CDR2 is SNEGSKA (reference sequence). V lost 2 bases and J lost 0; bases outside the gene matches: 14. The CDR3 sequence is CSARPSFNRGKSNTGELFF. In DNA form, the CDR3 reads TGCAGTGCTAGACCGAGTTTCAACAGGGGGAAATCGAACACCGGGGAGCTGTTTTTT.

This clonotype was counted at least ten times. The rearrangement uses TRBV28 and TRBJ2-5; TRBD2 is a possible D gene (6 bases). Trimming took 3 bases from V and 5 from J, leaving 16 bases between them. The germline gives CDR1 MDHEN, CDR2 SYDVKM. The CDR3 totals 15 residues. The CDR3 DNA follows: TGTGCCAGCAGTTTGATGGTAGGGGCGGGGGAGACCCAGTACTTC. Translating it yields CASSLMVGAGETQYF.

At least ten counts were recorded for this clonotype. The genes are TRBV20-1 and TRBJ2-1; D remains ambiguous. Germline values: CDR1 DFQATT, CDR2 SNEGSKA (reference sequence). The CDR3 is 12 residues long. V was trimmed by 5 bases and J by 4 bases, leaving 9 bases between them. In nucleotides, the CDR3 is TGCAGTGCTCCCGATATATACAATGAGCAGTTCTTC. Its protein product is CSAPDIYNEQFF.

A few counts support this clonotype. CDR3 bases: TGTGCCAGCAGCGGAGATGCGGGAGTACCCTACAATGAGCAGTTCTTC. Translated: CASSGDAGVPYNEQFF. The chain combines TRBV7-9 with TRBJ2-1, with 7 bases matching TRBD2. From germline, CDR1 is SEHNR and CDR2 FQNEAQ (reference sequence). The CDR3 contains 16 residues. V was pared by 5 bases and J by 2 bases, with 9 bases of the junction left unmatched.

This clonotype was counted only a few times. V gene TRBV4-3 combines with J gene TRBJ2-7; D uncertain. Near its end, the DNA agrees better with TRBJ1-2, so the J call may be wrong. The CDR3 covers 14 residues. The germline V gene encodes CDR1 LGHNA and CDR2 YSLEER. CDR3 sequence: CASSPRPYLIQYTF. The DNA of the CDR3 is TGCGCCAGCAGCCCGCGGCCATACCTCATCCAGTACACCTTC.

The rearrangement uses TRBV6-2 or TRBV6-3 and TRBJ2-1; D call uncertain. V lost 0 bases and J lost 3, with 9 bases in between. CDR3 size: 15 residues. CDR1 and CDR2 (germline): MNHEY, SVGEGT. The CDR3 loop is CASSYSVEHYNEQFF. CDR3 nucleotides: TGTGCCAGCAGTTACTCGGTGGAACACTACAATGAGCAGTTCTTC.

This clonotype came up many times. The genes are TRBV5-5 and TRBJ1-4; D remains ambiguous. The CDR3 runs to 18 residues. Germline V gives CDR1 SGHKS, CDR2 YYEKEE (reference sequence). V lost 0 bases and J lost 0, with 15 bases in between. The CDR3, as DNA: TGTGCCAGCAGCTTGGAGTTTATTCGAGTAACAACTAATGAAAAACTGTTTTTT. It encodes CASSLEFIRVTTNEKLFF.

This chain uses TRBV6-5 with TRBJ1-2; no clear D. V lost 7 bases and J lost 2, with 5 bases in between. In germline, CDR1 is MNHEY, CDR2 SVGAGI. CDR3 length equals 11 residues. The CDR3: CASKTNYGYTF. CDR3 nucleotides: TGTGCCAGCAAAACCAACTATGGCTACACCTTC.

This chain uses TRBV10-3 with TRBJ1-6; possible D gene TRBD1, 5 bases. CDR3 length: 14 amino acids. Trimming took 5 bases from V and 10 from J, leaving 15 bases between them. Germline V gene data show CDR1 as ENHRY and CDR2 as SYGVKD. The DNA for the CDR3 is TGTGCCATCAGTCCGGGGGGGAGGGAATCACCCCTCCACTTT. Translated, it gives CAISPGGRESPLHF.

This clonotype has a count of ten or more. This chain connects TRBV6-1 to TRBJ1-1, with a possible D match to TRBD1 (6 bases). The germline V gene has CDR1 MNHNS and CDR2 SASEGT. This CDR3 is built from 14 residues. V gave up 6 bases and J gave up 7 bases, with 18 bases separating them. CDR3 sequence: CASRATSGAREAFF. The CDR3 bases are TGTGCCAGCAGAGCAACCTCAGGGGCCCGTGAAGCTTTCTTT.

This clonotype was counted many times. The CDR3 loop reads CASSLRRGGQSPLHF. The CDR3 nucleotides read TGTGCCAGCAGTTTAAGGAGGGGAGGGCAGTCACCCCTCCACTTT. The rearrangement joins TRBV28 to TRBJ1-6; a possible D gene is TRBD1 (5 bases). The V and J ends lost 2 bases and 10 bases respectively, with 15 bases between them. Germline assignment: CDR1 MDHEN and CDR2 SYDVKM. The CDR3 covers 15 residues.

The sample holds many counts of this clonotype. This rearrangement joins TRBV4-3 to TRBJ2-4; no firm D call. The ends were cut back, 3 bases at V and 8 bases at J, with 14 bases in the middle. The CDR3 runs 14 residues. Germline-derived CDR1 and CDR2 are LGHNA and YSLEER. This chain's CDR3 is CASSQVKNRDIQYF. The CDR3 coding sequence is TGCGCCAGCAGCCAGGTTAAAAATCGGGACATTCAGTACTTC.

The sample holds a few counts of this clonotype. The J gene is TRBJ2-7, the V gene TRBV12-3 or TRBV12-4; D not resolved. The CDR3 has 13 amino acids. The germline V and J ends were trimmed by 2 bases and 2 bases, with 7 bases remaining between them. CDR3 residues: CASSLKGPYEQYF. DNA of the CDR3: TGTGCCAGCAGTTTAAAGGGTCCCTACGAGCAGTACTTC.